These 7 T cell receptor beta chains originate from one sample sequenced in a study of preoperative IRX-2 immunotherapy in early breast cancer. Using immunoSEQ multiplex PCR, the repertoire was profiled, and TCRdb retains in-frame clones only, with some absent. The sample lists about 740 clones; 65% to 85% were seen once. Treatment here: preoperative locoregional IRX-2 cytokine immunotherapy. The material sequenced was tumor tissue, taken after IRX-2 immunotherapy. The origin of the receptors is a human donor with breast cancer.

The rearrangement uses TRBV6-8 and TRBJ1-3, with 7 bases that match TRBD1. Germline assignment: CDR1 MNHGY and CDR2 SAAAGT. This CDR3 contains 14 residues. J gave up 4 bases and V 6 bases, and 6 bases lay outside the gene matches. The CDR3 DNA reads TGTGCCAGCAGCACAAGGGGGCCGGGAAACACCATATATTTT. This encodes CASSTRGPGNTIYF.

The V call is TRBV6-8, the J call TRBJ2-5, with 7 bases matching TRBD2. J lost 5 bases, V lost 5 bases, and 2 bases had no gene match. CDR3 length: 12 amino acids. Germline values: CDR1 MNHGY, CDR2 SAAAGT. The DNA for the CDR3 is TGTGCCAGCAGTCTTAGCGGGGAGACCCAGTACTTC. As protein: CASSLSGETQYF.

V gene TRBV28 combines with J gene TRBJ1-3; 9 bases map to TRBD1. The CDR3 contains 18 residues. Germline loops: CDR1 MDHEN, CDR2 SYDVKM. J was trimmed by 2 bases and V by 8 bases; bases with no gene match: 16. In DNA form, the CDR3 reads TGTGCCAGCGGAGTTTTGGGGTTACAGGGGGCGGCTGGAAACACCATATATTTT. It codes for CASGVLGLQGAAGNTIYF.

The chain joins TRBV15 to TRBJ2-6; D is uncertain. CDR3 size: 15 residues. Trimming took off 1 base at V and 0 bases at J, with 4 bases between the two ends. Germline loops: CDR1 LNHNV, CDR2 YYDKDF (reference sequence). The CDR3 nucleotides are TGTGCCACCAGCAGAGGGACCTCTGGGGCCAACGTCCTGACTTTC. This codes for CATSRGTSGANVLTF.

This sequence joins TRBV19 and TRBJ1-3, with no clear D. V dropped 7 bases and J dropped 8 bases, with 15 bases sitting between them. Germline loops: CDR1 LNHDA, CDR2 SQIVND (reference sequence). The CDR3 consists of 13 residues. As DNA, the CDR3 is TGTGCCAGTACCGAATCGGACGGTTACACCATATATTTT. This sequence encodes CASTESDGYTIYF. Looking up the rest from reference TRBV19 and TRBJ1-3 gives the full variable domain: DGGITQSPKYLFRKEGQNVTLSCEQNLNHDAMYWYRQDPGQGLRLIYYSQIVNDFQKGDIAEGYSVSREKKESFPLTVTSAQKNPTAFYLCASTESDGYTIYFGEGSWLTVV.

This clone was seen only a few times. V usage is TRBV18 and J usage is TRBJ2-1; tentatively, D is TRBD1 (6 bases). Germline values: CDR1 KGHSH, CDR2 LQKENI. V lost 3 bases, J lost 8 bases, and 17 bases lay in between. This CDR3 has 15 amino acids. CDR3 DNA: TGTGCCAGCTCACCTCCGGGACGGGGACAATATGAGCAGTTCTTC. Its protein product is CASSPPGRGQYEQFF.

The chain recombines TRBV12-5 with TRBJ1-2; D is unclear. In germline, CDR1 is LGHNT, CDR2 FRNRAP. Trimming stripped 7 bases from V and 3 bases from J, with 9 bases between. CDR3 size: 12 residues. This chain's CDR3 is CASAFADYGYTF. For the CDR3, the DNA is TGTGCTAGTGCTTTTGCGGACTATGGCTACACCTTC.